This is a list of T cell receptor beta chains from one sample in a study of neurological immune-mediated disorders. TCRdb reprocessed the 5' RACE reads via MiXCR and lists one record per CDR3 protein. Here the sample spans about 66,000 distinct CDR3 sequences, 3.9% being singletons. Specimen: PBMCs. All receptors come from a man aged 25-45 years with multiple sclerosis. Each CDR3 is given with its conserved first and last residue. D genes are given only for firm matches. Clone size appears in some rows only: once, few, many, or a class for an expanded clone.

TRBV20-1	many	TRBJ2-5	.	TGCAGTGCTAGACGGGGGGCCTCCCAAGAGACCCAGTACTTC	CSARRGASQETQYF
TRBV7-3	.	TRBJ1-1	.	TGTGCCAGCAGCTTGAACCTGGAGACTGAAGCTTTCTTT	CASSLNLETEAFF
TRBV5-4	few	TRBJ2-3	TRBD2	TGTGCCAGCAGCCAGAGGTTGCGGGGGGGTTCAGATACGCAGTATTTT	CASSQRLRGGSDTQYF
TRBV5-1	many	TRBJ2-1	.	TGCGCCAGCAGCTTAGGGCCCCAAGGGAATGAGCAGTTCTTC	CASSLGPQGNEQFF
TRBV11-2	many	TRBJ2-5	.	TGTGCCAGCAGCTTACCAGGTGGAGAGACCCAGTACTTC	CASSLPGGETQYF
TRBV20-1	.	TRBJ2-7	TRBD2	TGCAGTGCTAGAGATCGTCGGACTAGCTCCGAGCAGTACTTC	CSARDRRTSSEQYF
TRBV5-1	many	TRBJ2-7	.	TGCGCCAGCAGCCAAACATCGACAGCCCCAGACTCCTACGAGCAGTACTTC	CASSQTSTAPDSYEQYF
TRBV5-4	few	TRBJ1-5	.	TGTGCCAGCAGTACAGATCATAATCAGCCCCAGAATTTT	CASSTDHNQPQNF
TRBV27	.	TRBJ1-2	.	.	CASNPGYLCGYTF
TRBV3-1	many	TRBJ1-3	.	TGTGCCAGCGGAGGGGAGGCTGGAAACACCATATATTTT	CASGGEAGNTIYF
TRBV20-1	many	TRBJ2-7	.	TGCAGTGCTTCGAAGCGTCCCTTTGACGAGCAGTACTTC	CSASKRPFDEQYF
TRBV5-1	many	TRBJ1-1	TRBD1	TGCGCCAGCAGCTTGGCCACAGGGGTCTACAACACTGAAGCTTTCTTT	CASSLATGVYNTEAFF
TRBV20-1	many	TRBJ2-1	TRBD2	TGCAGTGCTATCGAGGTAGCGGGGGGCCATTCCTACAATGAGCAGTTCTTC	CSAIEVAGGHSYNEQFF
TRBV10-3	many	TRBJ1-1	.	TGTGCCATCAGTGCGGTGGGAGAGAACACTGAAGCTTTCTTT	CAISAVGENTEAFF
TRBV9	many	TRBJ2-1	TRBD2	TGTGCCAGCAGCGCTACTAGCGGGCCCTACAATGAGCAGTTCTTC	CASSATSGPYNEQFF
TRBV5-1	many	TRBJ2-2	.	TGCGCCAGCAGCTTCCTTGGGTCATACACCGGGGAGCTGTTTTTT	CASSFLGSYTGELFF
TRBV10-1	many	TRBJ1-2	.	.	CASSSGELWLHLRFGEDGYTF
TRBV18	.	TRBJ2-7	TRBD1	TGTGCCAGCTCAAGTACGACAGGGACCTACGAGCAGTACTTC	CASSSTTGTYEQYF
TRBV5-1	few	TRBJ1-5	.	TGCGCCAGCAGCTTTTCGGGGTCGGATCAGCCCCAGAATTTT	CASSFSGSDQPQNF
TRBV18	few	TRBJ1-6	.	TGTGCCAGCAAGCCGGACCCGAATTCACCCCTCCACTTT	CASKPDPNSPLHF
TRBV20-1	many	TRBJ2-1	.	TGCAGTGCTAGAGGGAACTACAATGAGCAGTTCTTC	CSARGNYNEQFF
TRBV27	many	TRBJ1-2	.	TGTGCCAGCGCCGCGGGGACCGCGATCGATGGCTACACCTTC	CASAAGTAIDGYTF
TRBV20-1	few	TRBJ1-5	TRBD1	TGCAGTGCTGTAACCCCGACAGGGATCAATCAGCCCCAGAATTTT	CSAVTPTGINQPQNF
TRBV15	many	TRBJ2-2	.	TGTGCCACCAGCAGAGCCCGGGACTTCGCAAACACCGGGGAGCTGTTTTTT	CATSRARDFANTGELFF
TRBV12-3/TRBV12-4	many	TRBJ2-5	TRBD1	TGTGCCAGCAGTTCGAGGGGGCGTGTCGAGACCCAGTACTTC	CASSSRGRVETQYF
TRBV9	many	TRBJ1-2	TRBD1	TGTGCCAGCAGCCCATGGGACAGCACTAACTATGGCTACACCTTC	CASSPWDSTNYGYTF
TRBV9	many	TRBJ2-2	TRBD2	TGTGCCAGCAGCGTAGCTTGGCGAGCGGGGGGGCGAGACACCGGGGAGCTGTTTTTT	CASSVAWRAGGRDTGELFF
TRBV20-1	many	TRBJ1-1	.	TGCAGTGCTAGGGCCGAGGGGAGATGGCTACGGAACACTGAAGCTTTCTTT	CSARAEGRWLRNTEAFF
TRBV7-6	many	TRBJ2-3	TRBD2	TGTGCCAGCAGCCCGGGGGGGCCTCTCACAGATACGCAGTATTTT	CASSPGGPLTDTQYF
TRBV20-1	many	TRBJ1-4	.	TGCAGTGCTAGAGGACCACCCCATGAAAAACTGTTTTTT	CSARGPPHEKLFF
TRBV10-2	few	TRBJ1-2	.	TGCGCCAGCAGTGAGTTGGTAGGGTCCGTCGGCTACACCTTC	CASSELVGSVGYTF
TRBV7-2	many	TRBJ1-3	.	TGTGCCAGCAGCATCCGACGGAGCTCTGGAAACACCATATATTTT	CASSIRRSSGNTIYF
TRBV12-3/TRBV12-4	many	TRBJ1-5	.	TGTGCCAGCAGGGATACCGGGCGGCCCCAGCATTTT	CASRDTGRPQHF
TRBV11-2	many	TRBJ2-1	.	TGTGCCAGCAGCCCCCCAGGGCGGGATGAGCAGTTCTTC	CASSPPGRDEQFF
TRBV7-9	.	TRBJ2-7	.	TGTGCCAGCAGCTTAGGGGCCTACGAGCAGTACTTC	CASSLGAYEQYF
TRBV20-1	many	TRBJ1-2	.	TGCAGTGCCCGACAGCAGACAAACTATGGCTACACCTTC	CSARQQTNYGYTF
TRBV7-9	many	TRBJ2-1	TRBD1	TGTGCCAGCAGCTTAAGACAGGGGGACAATGAGCAGTTCTTC	CASSLRQGDNEQFF
TRBV9	many	TRBJ2-3	TRBD2	TGTGCCAGCAGCATAACCGGGACTAGCGGGGGAATAGATACGCAGTATTTT	CASSITGTSGGIDTQYF
TRBV4-3	many	TRBJ2-2	.	TGCGCCAGCAGCCACATACAGGGTATCGGGGAGCTGTTTTTT	CASSHIQGIGELFF
TRBV6-5	few	TRBJ2-4	.	TGTGCCAGCAGTTACCGGACAGAGAACATAAACATTCAGTACTTC	CASSYRTENINIQYF
TRBV5-6	many	TRBJ1-1	.	TGTGCCAGCAGCTTGGGTAAGGGTTTGAACACTGAAGCTTTCTTT	CASSLGKGLNTEAFF
TRBV3-1	many	TRBJ2-1	.	TGTGCCAGCAGCCAGCGCCACTACAATGAGCAGTTCTTC	CASSQRHYNEQFF
TRBV29-1	many	TRBJ1-2	.	TGCAGCGTTGAAGGTCAGATTTCCTATGGCTACACCTTC	CSVEGQISYGYTF
TRBV2	.	TRBJ1-5	.	TGTGCCAGCAGGGACAGCCAATATCAGCCCCAGAATTTT	CASRDSQYQPQNF
TRBV5-1	many	TRBJ2-2	.	TGCGCCAGCAGCAACTACCTGAGGGCGAAAGCCGGGGAGCTGTTTTTT	CASSNYLRAKAGELFF
TRBV12-3/TRBV12-4	many	TRBJ2-3	.	TGTGCCAGCAGTCGCACAGATACGCAGTATTTT	CASSRTDTQYF
TRBV14	many	TRBJ2-5	.	TGTGCCAGCAGCCTAGCAGGGGCTTCGGAGACCCAGTACTTC	CASSLAGASETQYF
TRBV6-2/TRBV6-3	many	TRBJ2-4	.	TGTGCCAGCAGTCCCCTCGTCGGGGCCAAAAACATTCAGTACTTC	CASSPLVGAKNIQYF
TRBV5-5	many	TRBJ2-5	TRBD2	TGTGCCAGCAGCACCCTGGTGGCGGGGGGCCTCGAGACCCAGTACTTC	CASSTLVAGGLETQYF
TRBV9	many	TRBJ2-3	TRBD2	TGTGCCAGCAGCGTAGGGGTAGCGGGGGTTAGCACAGATACGCAGTATTTT	CASSVGVAGVSTDTQYF
TRBV20-1	many	TRBJ2-3	TRBD2	TGCAGTGCTATCCGGGCCCTAGCGGAAAGCACAGATACGCAGTATTTT	CSAIRALAESTDTQYF
TRBV7-8	many	TRBJ2-7	.	TGTGCCAGCAGCTTACCAGGGCGGTCCTACGAGCAGTACTTC	CASSLPGRSYEQYF
TRBV5-6	many	TRBJ2-2	TRBD1	TGTGCCAGCAGCGGTGGTGGACAGGGTTTCGCCGGGGAGCTGTTTTTT	CASSGGGQGFAGELFF
TRBV4-1	.	TRBJ1-2	TRBD1	TGCGCCAGCAGCCAAGGGACAGGGAGCGGCTATGGCTACACCTTC	CASSQGTGSGYGYTF
TRBV12-3/TRBV12-4	many	TRBJ2-1	TRBD2	TGTGCCAGCAGTCATCTAGCGGGGGGGCACGATGAGCAGTTCTTC	CASSHLAGGHDEQFF